What follows is one TCR beta chain and its context. The authors' processing: Scientists estimated how many nucleated cells there were by amplifying reference gene primers. Assay used: immunoSEQ multiplex PCR; TCRdb lists only in-frame clones, some missing. V and J calls and clone size come straight from that table; D and trimming were deduced from the DNA. The table has around 440,000 clones, roughly 88% seen once. This sample stems from a study of blood T cell repertoires in COVID-19. V was trimmed by 0 bases and J by 1 base, leaving 13 bases between them. CDR1 is MNHEY, CDR2 SMNVEV, per germline (reference sequence). This CDR3 has 17 residues.

This receptor was taken from a woman aged 50 to 65 with COVID-19, enrolled during active disease. The specimen was peripheral blood. The chain couples TRBV27 to TRBJ2-1; TRBD1 might be the D (5 bases). The DNA for the CDR3 is TGTGCCAGCAGTTTATCCTCAGGGTATAGGTCCTACAATGAGCAGTTCTTC. Protein product: CASSLSSGYRSYNEQFF.